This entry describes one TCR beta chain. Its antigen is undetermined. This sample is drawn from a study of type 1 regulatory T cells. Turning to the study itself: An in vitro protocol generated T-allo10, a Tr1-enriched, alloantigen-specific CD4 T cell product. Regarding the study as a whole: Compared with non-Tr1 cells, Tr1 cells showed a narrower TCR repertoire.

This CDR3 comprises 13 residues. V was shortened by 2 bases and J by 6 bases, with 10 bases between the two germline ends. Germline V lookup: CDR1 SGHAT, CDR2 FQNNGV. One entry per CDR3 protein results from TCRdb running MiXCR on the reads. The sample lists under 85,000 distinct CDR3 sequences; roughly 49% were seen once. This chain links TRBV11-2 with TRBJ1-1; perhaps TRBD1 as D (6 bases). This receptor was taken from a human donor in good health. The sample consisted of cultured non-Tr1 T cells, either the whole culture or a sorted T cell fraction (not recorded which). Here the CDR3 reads CASSLRGDPEAFF. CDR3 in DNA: TGTGCCAGCAGCTTAAGGGGGGACCCTGAAGCTTTCTTT. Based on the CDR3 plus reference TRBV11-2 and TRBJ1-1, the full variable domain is EAGVAQSPRYKIIEKRQSVAFWCNPISGHATLYWYQQILGQGPKLLIQFQNNGVVDDSQLPKDRFSAERLKGVDSTLKIQPAKLEDSAVYLCASSLRGDPEAFFGQGTRLTVV.